This T cell receptor beta chain emerged from a study of identifying expanded T cells in peripheral blood (dated by TCRdb to the late 2010s). The study in broad terms: Technical replicates were generated by sequencing separate aliquots of the same genomic DNA pool, with four replicates compared pairwise.

CDR1 is given as LNHDA and CDR2 as SQIVND, both from the germline V gene (reference sequence). The germline V end is reduced by 2 bases and the J end by 3 bases; junction bases left unmatched: 9. The CDR3 holds 16 amino acids from the cysteine to the phenylalanine. Just the 48-base CDR3 DNA is kept, in frame starting at base 1. Broader findings and caveats from the paper: The beta-binomial model significantly reduced the number of clones called differentially abundant and the false-positive rate across all healthy-donor time intervals. In all healthy donors, the variance in clone template counts between samples taken two to three weeks apart rose significantly as total template count increased. The authors expected that biological variance in healthy repertoires might rise further over much longer intervals, such as months to years. Between technical replicates the binomial model flagged around 1.3 differentially abundant clones, whereas over about 2 weeks the binomial model flagged about 15 and over roughly 4 weeks 19 to 20.

During the collection period, no immune events, such as infections, were documented for the healthy donors. To calibrate time-dependent variance in a beta-binomial model of T-cell clone differential abundance, blood repertoires from healthy donors were used as a training cohort. The training cohort was composed of 10 or so healthy donors, 3 female and 7 male. Donor ages ranged from about 29 to 70 years, with an average of around 45 years. Obtained from a commercial supplier, whole blood was collected from each healthy donor at three time points set around 14 days apart. Genomic DNA was extracted from unsorted whole blood for immunosequencing. This clone appeared a single time. Its recognized antigen is unknown. No base-level quality is on record; no much larger clone is a single base apart. The immunoSEQ Assay, which relies on bias-controlled multiplex PCR amplification of genomic DNA, was used to profile TCRbeta CDR3 regions. In the authors' own workflow: To quantify the absolute abundance of each unique TCRbeta CDR3 region, the sequences were collapsed and filtered. Two models were used to test differential abundance: a binomial model (Fisher-equivalent) and a beta-binomial model that adds time-dependent variance fitted from healthy donors. Clones with fewer than 5 combined templates were removed, and differential abundance was called for clones with a Benjamini-Hochberg FDR below 0.01. In the beta-binomial model, variance was expressed as a function of the total template count across the two samples, in the form v = (b*log(k)+a)^2. TCRdb re-hosts the immuneACCESS table, in-frame sequences only. Its copies lack some clones; in the studies checked, an unresolved V gene accounts for under half of them, and the cause for the rest is not known. V, J and clone size reflect that table, while D and trimming were determined from the DNA. The sample contains 75,000 to 95,000 clones, 70% to 90% of them found a single time. The ten largest clones add up to approximately 2.6% of the sample.

This receptor chain uses TRBV19 and TRBJ2-7; 8 junctional bases match TRBD2. The clonotype was recovered from a person aged 18 to 70 in good health. The sequencing input was blood. The DNA sequence follows: TGTGCCAGTAGTATAACCTCCGGGGGGGGCAGCTACGAGCAGTACTTC. Translated, this is CASSITSGGGSYEQYF.